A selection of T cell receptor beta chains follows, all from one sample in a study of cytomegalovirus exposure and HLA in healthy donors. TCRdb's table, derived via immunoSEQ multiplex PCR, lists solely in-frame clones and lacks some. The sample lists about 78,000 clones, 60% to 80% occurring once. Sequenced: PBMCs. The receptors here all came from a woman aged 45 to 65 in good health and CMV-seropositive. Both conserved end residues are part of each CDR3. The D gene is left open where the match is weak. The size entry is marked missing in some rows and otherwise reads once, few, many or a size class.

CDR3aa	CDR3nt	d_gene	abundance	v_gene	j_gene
CAISQGGYNEQFF	TGTGCCATCAGTCAGGGGGGCTACAATGAGCAGTTCTTC	NA	NA	TRBV10-3	TRBJ2-1
CASSYEGHNSPLHF	TGTGCCAGCAGTTACGAGGGTCATAATTCACCCCTCCACTTT	NA	NA	TRBV6-5	TRBJ1-6
CASSWTSKVTQYF	TGTGCCAGTAGTTGGACTAGCAAGGTTACGCAGTATTTT	TRBD2	NA	TRBV19	TRBJ2-3
CASSQASGMNTEAFF	TGCGCCAGCAGCCAAGCGTCAGGGATGAACACTGAAGCTTTCTTT	NA	few	TRBV4-1	TRBJ1-1
CASSQNRGQGNIQYF	TGCGCCAGCAGCCAGAACAGGGGGCAAGGAAACATTCAGTACTTC	TRBD1	once	TRBV5-1	TRBJ2-4
CASSEFGTNEKLFF	TGCGCCAGCAGTGAATTCGGTACTAATGAAAAACTGTTTTTT	NA	NA	TRBV10-2	TRBJ1-4
CASSPPRRGGSEKLFF	TGCGCCAGCAGCCCACCCAGGAGAGGGGGTTCTGAAAAACTGTTTTTT	NA	NA	TRBV5-1	TRBJ1-4
CASTAGGGGTSFNEQFF	TGTGCCAGCACCGCTGGGGGCGGAGGAACTTCGTTCAATGAGCAGTTCTTC	NA	NA	TRBV7-6	TRBJ2-1
CASSLVGLGTEAFF	TGCGCCAGCAGCTTGGTGGGGCTGGGCACTGAAGCTTTCTTT	NA	few	TRBV5-1	TRBJ1-1
CAAHEVELKLFF	TGTGCCGCGCACGAGGTGGAGCTGAAACTGTTTTTT	NA	NA	TRBV6-1	TRBJ1-4
CASSPQGRGNTEAFF	TGTGCCAGCAGCCCTCAAGGGCGGGGGAACACTGAAGCTTTCTTT	NA	NA	TRBV9	TRBJ1-1
CASSYGQGVTEAFF	TGTGCCAGCAGTTACGGACAGGGGGTTACTGAAGCTTTCTTT	TRBD1	NA	TRBV6-5	TRBJ1-1
CSAAGDGYTF	TGCAGCGCCGCGGGGGATGGCTACACCTTC	NA	few	TRBV29-1	TRBJ1-2
CASRFGTGDYGYTF	TGCGCCAGCCGCTTCGGGACAGGGGACTATGGCTACACCTTC	TRBD1	NA	TRBV5-1	TRBJ1-2
CASRELAGDWGSYNEQFF	TGCGCCAGCAGGGAACTAGCGGGAGATTGGGGCTCCTACAATGAGCAGTTCTTC	TRBD2	NA	TRBV10-2	TRBJ2-1
CASKQGPYEQYF	TGTGCCAGTAAACAGGGACCCTACGAGCAGTACTTC	NA	NA	TRBV19	TRBJ2-7